The subject of this entry is one TCR beta chain. This clonotype was seen at least ten times. No antigen is known for it. Per-base qualities were not stored, and no clone one base away is much larger. The sample originates from a study of human T cells and chemical hapten exposure (dated by TCRdb to the early 2020s). Describing the broader study: For sensitization, 2% DPC in acetone was applied to a 2 cm by 2 cm area of upper inner arm skin. Patch testing was performed on the upper back with Finn chambers containing 0.01% DPC, and the patch tests were scored after 6 days according to International Contact Dermatitis Research Group standards. For TCR sequencing, blood came from 25 to 35 alopecia patients at anywhere from one to four time points (pre-sensitization, 2, 6 and 24 weeks). This study followed changes in the peripheral blood TCR repertoire in vivo during primary and secondary sensitization of alopecia patients to the hapten diphenylcyclopropenone (DPC). Blood samples were taken from patients before sensitization (week 0) and then at 2, 6 and about 24 weeks after DPC sensitization. Patients additionally received weekly therapeutic DPC doses to the scalp throughout the roughly 25-week study period. Most of the patients in the cohort were female, and the cohort covered alopecia areata with under or over 50% scalp involvement, alopecia totalis and alopecia universalis. Libraries were pooled for sequencing, and variation in per-sample TCR yields was attributed mainly to small differences in library volumes within the pool.

The library was produced with RACE. Reads for this sample came from a NextSeq 500. During library preparation, unique molecular identifiers were attached to individual cDNA molecules so that TCRs could be counted quantitatively and reproducibly. Both TCR alpha and TCR beta chains were sequenced from each blood RNA sample. The authors' pipeline ran thus. Samples had a median of about 96,000 TCRs, with a range from roughly 20,000 to 690,600. The Decombinator software suite was used to annotate the V, J and CDR3 of the TCR reads. For PS versus PT1 abundance plots, all samples were subsampled to the same number of TCRs (28,000). TCRs were defined as expanded if absent before sensitization and observed at least eight times at the 2-week time point. Starting from the raw public reads, TCRdb applied fastp trimming at Q25, assembled clones with MiXCR and retained in-frame beta chains. Under each unique CDR3 protein, matching rows form one entry showing the most common genes and DNA. V and J calls and clone size were set by TCRdb, not the authors. The sample table contains 300,000 to 450,000 distinct CDR3 sequences; only one count was recorded for approximately 5% of them. About 2.5% of the sample is in the top ten clones.

In light of the paper, this sample's time point label describes: pre-sensitization, week 0. Read against the paper, the sample's treatment or condition label means: therapeutic diphenylcyclopropenone sensitization with weekly scalp DPC. At each patch-test visit, blood was drawn before the patch test was applied. Patients were considered eligible if aged 18 to 70, diagnosed with alopecia and deemed suitable for DPC therapy, and patients were excluded if pregnant. Total RNA was extracted from unfractionated whole blood collected in Tempus Blood RNA tubes. Broad study findings and their caveats: Expanded TCRs formed significantly more large CDR3 similarity clusters than pre-sensitization or healthy control sets, consistent with antigen-driven responses. DPC sensitization did not change how many TCRs were above 1 in 1000 frequency, and no evidence was found of alterations in global repertoire structure. After repeated subsampling, the strength of the expansion versus patch-test correlation and the threshold at which it became significant changed. A positive correlation was found between the number of PT1 expanded TCRs and patch test score, with significance reached at thresholds 8, 16 and 32 but not 4. Alopecia, a presumed autoimmune disease, was present in all patients, so the immune response of the patients might differ from that of healthy individuals.

From its cysteine to its phenylalanine, the CDR3 spans 16 amino acids. This entry keeps only the CDR3 DNA: 48 bases, framed from base 1. Trimming takes 7 bases from V and 0 bases from J, and the germline ends sit 13 bases apart. From the germline V gene, CDR1 is MDHEN and CDR2 is SYDVKM. This receptor chain uses TRBV28 and TRBJ2-6; there is no confident call for the D gene. The TCR originated in a woman in her fifties or sixties with alopecia areata. Some clones in this sample may be carry-over from other donors' samples. The sequencing used whole blood, collected in connection with sensitization to the hapten diphenylcyclopropenone (DPC). The CDR3 region: CASTDPQSSGANVLTF. The sequenced DNA: TGTGCCAGCACGGACCCCCAAAGCTCTGGGGCCAACGTCCTGACTTTC.